The 12 T cell receptor beta chains below come from one sample, sequenced in a study of blood T cell repertoires in COVID-19 (dated by TCRdb to 2019 to 2021). The library relied on the immunoSEQ multiplex PCR assay. Imported from immuneACCESS, the table was reduced by TCRdb to in-frame sequences with V and J called. These copies leave out some clones; in studies compared against another copy, an unresolved V gene accounts for under half, and the cause of the remainder is not known. The sample data list roughly 130,000 clones, and 86% of these were observed just once. Approximately 4.3% of the sample comes from the top ten. Material for sequencing was peripheral blood. These receptors were collected from a man aged 40-49 years with acute or convalescent COVID-19.

This clone occurred a few times. This chain links TRBV14 with TRBJ1-2; D perhaps matches TRBD1 (5 bases). Germline assignment: CDR1 SGHDN and CDR2 FVKESK. Between the trimmed V and J ends, which lost 5 bases and 6 bases, there was a span of 13 bases. The CDR3 covers 13 residues. The CDR3 DNA reads TGTGCCAGCAGCGGGGGGTTGATTGATGGCTACACCTTC. Protein product: CASSGGLIDGYTF.

The J gene is TRBJ2-7, the V gene TRBV11-2; 7 bases line up with TRBD1. The junction had 7 bases not matched to a gene; V was cut back by 5 bases and J by 6 bases. Germline CDR1 is SGHAT and CDR2 is FQNNGV. CDR3 length equals 13 residues. CDR3 coding DNA: TGTGCCAGCAGCCTCAACAGGGGTGGCGAGCAGTACTTC. Protein: CASSLNRGGEQYF.

The chain is built from TRBV6-5 and TRBJ1-6, with a possible D match to TRBD1 (5 bases). Germline lookup yields CDR1 MNHEY and CDR2 SVGAGI. V lost 6 bases and J lost 7, with 13 bases in between. The CDR3 spans 14 residues. The CDR3 protein is CASSKTAINSPLHF. CDR3 coding DNA: TGTGCCAGCAGCAAGACAGCTATCAATTCACCCCTCCACTTT.

V and J are TRBV30 and TRBJ1-2, with no clear D. CDR3 length: 11 residues. Germline-derived CDR1 and CDR2 are GTSNPN and SVGIG (reference sequence). V lost 0 bases and J lost 4, with 3 bases in between. The CDR3 loop is CAWSVAYGYTF. CDR3 in DNA: TGTGCCTGGAGTGTGGCCTATGGCTACACCTTC.

J is TRBJ2-2 and V is TRBV7-9, with 9 bases identical to TRBD1. Germline V gives CDR1 SEHNR, CDR2 FQNEAQ (reference sequence). This CDR3 has 17 amino acids. The V and J ends lost 1 base and 4 bases, in that order; junction bases with no gene match: 7. The CDR3 loop reads CASSLGLDRGGTGELFF. CDR3 coding DNA: TGTGCCAGCAGCTTAGGTTTGGACAGGGGTGGCACCGGGGAGCTGTTTTTT.

Comment on this clone: Distinct nucleotide sequences in the sample also encode this CDR3. The CDR3 DNA is TGTGCCAGCTCACCGACAGGGGACTATGGCTACACCTTC. Translating gives CASSPTGDYGYTF. V and J are TRBV18 and TRBJ1-2; TRBD1 matches 8 bases. Germline V gives CDR1 KGHSH, CDR2 LQKENI. V was pared by 3 bases and J by 3 bases, with 0 bases of the junction left unmatched. CDR3 length: 13 residues.

The V gene is TRBV7-2, the J gene TRBJ2-3; D might be TRBD2 (6 bases). Trimming shortened V by 11 bases and J by 2 bases, and 14 bases separated the two germline ends. Germline assignment: CDR1 SGHTA and CDR2 FQGNSA. This CDR3 contains 13 residues. CDR3 amino acids: CAAPGLDTDTQYF. The CDR3 region has the DNA TGTGCCGCACCGGGACTTGACACAGATACGCAGTATTTT.

The V and J genes are TRBV5-1 and TRBJ2-5; TRBD1 aligns across 9 bases. The V segment lost 4 bases and the J segment 1 base; nucleotides outside the gene matches: 2. The CDR3 length is 14 residues. Germline CDR1 and CDR2: SGHRS and YFSETQ. CDR3: CASSLGQGQETQYF. CDR3 DNA sequence: TGCGCCAGCAGCCTGGGACAGGGCCAAGAGACCCAGTACTTC. The variable domain in full, completed from reference TRBV5-1 and TRBJ2-5, reads KAGVTQTPRYLIKTRGQQVTLSCSPISGHRSVSWYQQTPGQGLQFLFEYFSETQRNKGNFPGRFSGRQFSNSRSEMNVSTLELGDSALYLCASSLGQGQETQYFGPGTRLLVL.

This clone turned up a few times. The CDR3, as DNA: TGTGCCAGCAGCTTGGGACAGGGATCAAATTCACCCCTCCACTTT. This translates into CASSLGQGSNSPLHF. V gene TRBV5-6 combines with J gene TRBJ1-6; 7 bases map to TRBD1. After removal of 0 bases from V and 7 bases from J, the junction contained 4 bases not matched to a gene. This CDR3 comprises 15 residues. The germline gives CDR1 SGHDT, CDR2 YYEEEE.

V and J are TRBV6-4 and TRBJ2-7; D may be TRBD1 (6 bases). Trimming stripped 4 bases from V and 0 bases from J, with 10 bases between. Germline-derived CDR1 and CDR2 are MRHNA and SNTAGT. This CDR3 is 14 amino acids long. The DNA of the CDR3 is TGTGCCAGCAGTGCGACAGGTAGCTCCTACGAGCAGTACTTC. Its translation: CASSATGSSYEQYF.

The chain couples TRBV19 to TRBJ2-7; 11 bases fit TRBD2. The V gene end was trimmed by 6 bases and the J gene end by 4 bases; junction bases not matched to a gene: 5. The CDR3 is 14 residues long. The germline V gene has CDR1 LNHDA and CDR2 SQIVND (reference sequence). The CDR3 sequence is CASRSSGRAYEQYF. The CDR3 coding sequence is TGTGCCAGTAGGAGTAGCGGGAGGGCGTACGAGCAGTACTTC.

V and J are TRBV6-2 or TRBV6-3 and TRBJ1-2; D uncertain. This CDR3 is 13 amino acids long. CDR1 MNHEY and CDR2 SVGEGT come from the germline V gene. Trimming pared 1 base from V and 6 bases from J, leaving 9 bases between. CDR3 sequence reads: CASSYWAADGYTF. In DNA, the CDR3 is TGTGCCAGCAGTTACTGGGCCGCTGATGGCTACACCTTC.